This T cell receptor beta chain was identified during a study of T cells in Graves' hyperthyroidism and ophthalmopathy. General study findings and limits: The blood repertoire included most of the expanded thyroid clonotypes above 0.001.

Germline loops: CDR1 MGHRA, CDR2 YSYEKL. The germline V and J ends were trimmed by 1 base and 4 bases, with 11 bases remaining between them. CDR3 length equals 15 residues. For this clonotype: Its antigen is as yet unknown.

What was amplified from RNA transcripts were TCR beta CDR3 regions. The HTBI set primed first-round TCR CDR3 RT-PCR. Each CDR3 protein is one row after TCRdb ran MiXCR on the multiplex PCR reads. The top ten hold roughly 8.2% of the sample, which has approximately 560,000 distinct CDR3 sequences, 35% to 55% seen once. Sequencing was done on a sample of peripheral blood or thyroid tissue (not recorded which). The rearrangement joins TRBV4-1 to TRBJ1-3, with D maybe TRBD1 (6 bases). The TCR sequence derives from a woman aged 18-35 years with Graves' hyperthyroidism. CDR3 bases: TGCGCCAGCAGCCAAGTCAGGGGATCGGGAAACACCATATATTTT. It encodes CASSQVRGSGNTIYF.